This TCR beta chain comes out of a study of blood T cell repertoires in COVID-19 (dated by TCRdb to 2018 to 2020). Looking at the study overall: The collaborator samples originated in the United States, Italy and Spain and spanned the acute and convalescent phases of COVID-19. The prospective study material was composed of cDNA or gDNA derived from T cells, B-cell-depleted T cells, or PBMCs. The dataset comprised deeply sampled blood TCRbeta repertoires from subjects exposed to, actively infected with, or recovered from COVID-19. A freely available public database, intended as a resource for researchers studying the immune response to SARS-CoV-2, is where the repertoires were released. The samples were drawn from two sources: the first 160 participants of the ongoing ImmuneRACE study, and 1,200 or so subjects contributed by 6 global collaborators. Nearly every sample came with metadata listing a de-identified subject ID, COVID-19 status, age in years and sex. HLA class I and class II types, where available, came from metadata supplied by the sample provider rather than from assay-based typing.

At one collaborating source in Seattle, patients were enrolled during active infection and were followed longitudinally through the course of disease. Collaborating institutions collected whole blood in K2EDTA tubes following their own protocols. Collaborator samples were shipped for TCRbeta analysis as frozen whole blood, isolated PBMCs, or DNA extracted from either sample type. The CDR3 contains 13 residues, cysteine and phenylalanine counted. The sequence is cut down to CDR3 DNA, 39 bases in frame from base 1. Trimming takes 5 bases off V and 4 bases off J; junction bases not matched to a gene: 3. Reading the germline V gene gives CDR1 MNHEY and CDR2 SVGAGI. As regards this clone: No antigen is known for it. No base-level quality is on record; no much larger clone is a single base apart.

TCRbeta CDR3 regions were amplified from genomic DNA using the immunoSEQ Assay, a bias-controlled multiplex PCR. Per the authors' processing: Within the assay, amplification of reference gene primers was used to estimate how many nucleated cells each sample contained. To quantify the absolute abundance of each unique TCRbeta CDR3 rearrangement, sequence reads were collapsed and filtered. Productive Simpson clonality was computed per sample as the square root of Simpson's diversity index over productive rearrangements. The source is immuneACCESS, and TCRdb retained only in-frame sequences with V and J called. Part of the clones is not carried over; for the studies checked, unresolved V genes explain less than half of this, and the remainder is unexplained. V and J calls and clone size follow that table, whereas D and trimming were derived from the DNA. This sample lists 300,000 to 350,000 clones; approximately 87% were detected once. Less than 3.5% of the sample rests with the top ten.

What the work shows at the level of the full study, not this receptor alone: The quantity of clinical and demographic metadata differed by source and by participant and was supplied without curation.

The sample was peripheral blood. Here the chain combines TRBV6-5 and TRBJ1-1, with 8 central nucleotides matching TRBD1. The receptor's source is a woman aged 25 to 39 with COVID-19, enrolled during active disease. At the DNA level, the sequence is TGTGCCAGCAGTCAGGGGGCCTTCACTGAAGCTTTCTTT. This encodes CASSQGAFTEAFF.